The 31 T cell receptor beta chains below all came from one sample that was sequenced in a study of T cell repertoires in cytomegalovirus infection. A single record per CDR3 protein comes from TCRdb applying MiXCR to the reads. The sample has approximately 910,000 distinct CDR3 sequences; 30% to 40% are singletons. These TCRs are of unknown antigen specificity. The sequencing here drew on cultured CD8+ T cells from PBMCs, taken from culture after CMV antigen stimulation. These receptors were obtained from a human donor in good health (CMV status not recorded). Some clones in this sample may be carry-over from other donors' samples.

The chain combines TRBV27 with TRBJ2-1, with D uncertain. Trimming took off 5 bases at V and 7 bases at J, with 15 bases between the two ends. The CDR3 contains 14 residues. The V gene's germline CDR1 is MNHEY and CDR2 SMNVEV (reference sequence). DNA of the CDR3: TGTGCCAGCAGTATCTCGACGGCCACTAATGAGCAGTTCTTC. Protein sequence: CASSISTATNEQFF.

Many counts were recorded for this clonotype. The V gene is TRBV12-3 or TRBV12-4, the J gene TRBJ2-5, with 7 bases aligning to TRBD1. The CDR3 is 19 residues long. V dropped 3 bases and J dropped 2; count of bases not matched to a gene: 18. The CDR3 protein is CASSFLLLADRDRQETQYF. In DNA form, the CDR3 reads TGTGCCAGCAGTTTCCTACTTTTAGCCGACAGGGATCGGCAAGAGACCCAGTACTTC.

J is TRBJ2-1 and V is TRBV6-2 or TRBV6-3; tentative D call: TRBD1 (5 bases). Trimming stripped 0 bases from V and 6 bases from J, with 9 bases between. Germline-derived CDR1 and CDR2 are MNHEY and SVGEGT. CDR3 length equals 14 residues. In nucleotides, the CDR3 is TGTGCCAGCAGTTACTCGAGTCAGGGCAATGAGCAGTTCTTC. Residues: CASSYSSQGNEQFF.

In this sample, this clonotype turned up a few times. The V call is TRBV7-6, the J call TRBJ1-2; D is unclear. Trimming cost V 5 bases and J 0 bases, with 16 bases left between them. The CDR3 runs to 16 residues. The germline CDR1 and CDR2 sequences are SGHVS and FNYEAQ. The CDR3 nucleotides read TGTGCCAGCAGCCGAAACGGCGTAGCGGCTAACTATGGCTACACCTTC. It encodes CASSRNGVAANYGYTF.

This clonotype came up a few times. V and J are TRBV7-9 and TRBJ2-2; 9 positions agree with TRBD1. Losses at the gene ends were 7 bases for V and 3 bases for J; bases not matched to a gene: 9. There are 16 residues in the CDR3. Germline values: CDR1 SEHNR, CDR2 FQNEAQ (reference sequence). Here the CDR3 reads CASILGDRDYTGELFF. DNA of the CDR3: TGTGCCAGCATCTTGGGGGACAGGGATTACACCGGGGAGCTGTTTTTT.

This clonotype appeared a few times. The chain links TRBV7-9 to TRBJ2-1; 8 bases agree with TRBD1. Germline V lookup: CDR1 SEHNR, CDR2 FQNEAQ (reference sequence). The V segment lost 5 bases and the J segment 4 bases; nucleotides outside the gene matches: 10. The CDR3 loop spans 16 amino acids. The CDR3 nucleotides are TGTGCCAGCAGCCCCCGGACAGGGTCTGGTTACAATGAGCAGTTCTTC. It is translated as CASSPRTGSGYNEQFF. Together with reference TRBV7-9 and TRBJ2-1, the CDR3 gives the full variable domain: DTGVSQNPRHKITKRGQNVTFRCDPISEHNRLYWYRQTLGQGPEFLTYFQNEAQLEKSRLLSDRFSAERPKGSFSTLEIQRTEQGDSAMYLCASSPRTGSGYNEQFFGPGTRLTVL.

This clonotype has a handful of counts. This sequence joins TRBV7-3 and TRBJ2-3; 7 bases line up with TRBD1. Germline CDR1 reads SGHTA; CDR2 reads FQGTGA. J was trimmed by 2 bases and V by 5 bases; bases with no gene match: 7. The CDR3 contains 15 residues. The CDR3, as DNA: TGTGCCAGCAGCCCTAGTGGGACAGACACAGATACGCAGTATTTT. This gives the protein CASSPSGTDTDTQYF.

V gene TRBV2 combines with J gene TRBJ1-2; 7 nucleotides match TRBD1. The CDR3 has 11 residues. In germline, CDR1 is SNHLY, CDR2 FYNNEI. The V and J ends lost 8 bases and 6 bases, in that order; junction bases with no gene match: 3. Here the CDR3 DNA reads TGTGCCAGCTGGGACAGTCATGGCTACACCTTC. It translates to CASWDSHGYTF.

This clonotype turned up a few times. CDR3 coding DNA: TGCAGTGCTAGTGATACAGGGCGGGCCTACGAGCAGTACTTC. Protein sequence: CSASDTGRAYEQYF. The chain recombines TRBV20-1 with TRBJ2-7; tentatively, D is TRBD1 (6 bases). The CDR3 has 14 amino acids. CDR1 DFQATT and CDR2 SNEGSKA come from the germline V gene (reference sequence). V was trimmed by 3 bases and J by 2 bases, leaving 14 bases between them.

This clonotype was picked up a small number of times. The chain couples TRBV7-2 to TRBJ2-5; D is uncertain. Trimming shortened V by 0 bases and J by 5 bases, and 7 bases separated the two germline ends. The CDR3 is 13 residues long. Germline V gene data show CDR1 as SGHTA and CDR2 as FQGNSA. CDR3 DNA sequence: TGTGCCAGCAGCTTAGCACAGCACGAGACCCAGTACTTC. Translation: CASSLAQHETQYF.

V gene TRBV27 combines with J gene TRBJ2-7; 11 bases are shared with TRBD2. This CDR3 contains 15 residues. V lost 2 bases and J lost 2; bases outside the gene matches: 2. Germline loops: CDR1 MNHEY, CDR2 SMNVEV (reference sequence). CDR3 sequence: CASSLTSGGPYEQYV. The CDR3 coding sequence is TGTGCCAGCAGTTTAACTAGCGGGGGACCCTACGAGCAGTACGTC.

This clonotype was detected a few times. The chain is built from TRBV10-1 and TRBJ2-1, with 8 bases identical to TRBD1. After removal of 3 bases from V and 7 bases from J, the junction contained 8 bases not matched to a gene. CDR1 is WNHNN, CDR2 SYGVQD, per germline (reference sequence). The length of the CDR3 is 15 residues. The CDR3 sequence: CASSDQGAGENEQFF. The CDR3 DNA sequence: TGCGCCAGCAGTGACCAGGGGGCAGGGGAGAATGAGCAGTTCTTC.

This clonotype was found a few times. V usage is TRBV11-3 and J usage is TRBJ2-7; 7 nucleotides line up with TRBD2. The CDR3 extends over 16 amino acids. V lost 0 bases to trimming and J lost 6 bases; unmatched junction nucleotides: 11. CDR1 and CDR2 from the germline V gene are SGHNT and YENEEA. CDR3 nucleotide sequence: TGTGCCAGCAGCTTAGACCCCGGGGGGACGGGCGGCGAGCAGTACTTC. Translated, it gives CASSLDPGGTGGEQYF.

The gene calls are TRBV20-1 and TRBJ2-5; tentatively, D is TRBD1 (6 bases). Germline V gives CDR1 DFQATT, CDR2 SNEGSKA (reference sequence). Deletions cut 6 bases from V and 5 bases from J, with 10 bases between. The length of the CDR3 is 11 residues. The DNA for the CDR3 is TGCAGTGCCCTAAGGGGGGAGACCCAGTACTTC. Residues: CSALRGETQYF.

This clonotype showed up just a few times. The chain couples TRBV4-1 to TRBJ2-7; 8 bases agree with TRBD2. Germline V gene data show CDR1 as MGHRA and CDR2 as YSYEKL. The CDR3 is 15 residues long. J lost 5 bases, V lost 4 bases, and 10 bases had no gene match. CDR3 sequence: CASSLTGGALDEQYF. The CDR3 region has the DNA TGCGCCAGCAGCCTGACGGGGGGGGCCCTTGACGAGCAGTACTTC.

CDR3 sequence: CASIPETSGGAFGTDTQYF. CDR3 bases: TGTGCCAGCATTCCAGAGACTAGCGGGGGGGCCTTCGGCACAGATACGCAGTATTTT. V gene TRBV12-3 or TRBV12-4 combines with J gene TRBJ2-3; 14 bases are a match to TRBD2. CDR3 length equals 19 residues. Unmatched junction bases numbered 13, after V lost 7 bases and J lost 1 base.

The V call is TRBV6-5, the J call TRBJ2-5; either TRBD1 or TRBD2 may fit D (6 bases each). V lost 5 bases and J lost 1, with 14 bases in between. CDR1 is MNHEY and CDR2 is SVGAGI in the germline V gene. This CDR3 has 15 residues. CDR3 sequence reads: CASSRGGRAQETQYF. In DNA form, the CDR3 reads TGTGCCAGCAGTCGAGGGGGGCGGGCCCAAGAGACCCAGTACTTC.

With regard to this clonotype: One base away lies a much larger clone, so this may be a sequencing read error. The rearrangement links TRBV6-2 or TRBV6-3 to TRBJ2-2, with D unclear. V dropped 2 bases and J dropped 3 bases, with 13 bases sitting between them. The CDR3 covers 16 residues. In germline, CDR1 is MNHEY, CDR2 SVGEGT. The CDR3 DNA is TGTGCCAGCAGTTACCGAACGCCCAGATACACCGGGGAGCTGTTTTTT. Its protein is CASSYRTPRYTGELFF.

This chain connects TRBV6-2 or TRBV6-3 to TRBJ2-2; D unresolved. CDR1 MNHEY and CDR2 SVGEGT come from the germline V gene. The V end was cut by 1 base, the J end by 3 bases, with 6 bases between. The length of the CDR3 is 14 residues. CDR3 coding DNA: TGTGCCAGCAGTTACTATCCGTACACCGGGGAGCTGTTTTTT. It is translated as CASSYYPYTGELFF.

In its sample, this clonotype was seen a few times. The CDR3 sequence is CASSQDMSSPNTEAFF. CDR3 coding DNA: TGCGCCAGCAGCCAAGATATGTCGAGCCCGAACACTGAAGCTTTCTTT. This rearrangement joins TRBV4-3 to TRBJ1-1; D ambiguous. Germline loops: CDR1 LGHNA, CDR2 YSLEER. CDR3 length equals 16 residues. V lost 0 bases, J lost 1 base, and 12 bases lay in between.

V usage is TRBV24-1 and J usage is TRBJ2-2; D gene unclear. Germline CDR1 and CDR2: KGHDR and SFDVKD. The V and J ends lost 0 bases and 8 bases respectively, with 3 bases between them. The CDR3 is 12 residues long. The CDR3 DNA is TGTGCCACCAGTGATTTGCAGGGGGAGCTGTTTTTT. Residues: CATSDLQGELFF.

The chain links TRBV5-6 to TRBJ1-2; possibly TRBD1 for D (5 bases). V gave up 4 bases and J gave up 3 bases, with 10 bases separating them. The CDR3 extends over 13 amino acids. Germline CDR1 is SGHDT and CDR2 is YYEEEE. In nucleotides, the CDR3 is TGTGCCAGCAGCAAGGTAGGGGACTATGGCTACACCTTC. It codes for CASSKVGDYGYTF.

This chain joins TRBV6-5 and TRBJ1-1; the match to TRBD1 covers 8 bases. The CDR3 runs to 16 residues. Germline V gene lookup returns CDR1 MNHEY and CDR2 SVGAGI. Trimming took 4 bases from V and 5 from J; bases not matched to a gene: 12. The CDR3 nucleotides are TGTGCCAGCAGTTTTACCCGACAGGGGCCTTGGACTGAAGCTTTCTTT. The encoded protein is CASSFTRQGPWTEAFF.

Of note for this clonotype: Given a much more abundant clone one base away, this may be a read error. The chain is built from TRBV25-1 and TRBJ1-2; D gene unclear. Germline loops: CDR1 MGHDK, CDR2 SYGVNS. V lost 0 bases to trimming and J lost 10 bases, with 9 bases between them. The CDR3 extends over 12 amino acids. CDR3: CASSEYSADYTF. CDR3 coding DNA: TGTGCCAGCAGTGAATACTCCGCTGACTACACCTTC.

This chain joins TRBV27 and TRBJ2-7; D is unclear. Trimming shortened V by 5 bases and J by 2 bases, and 19 bases separated the two germline ends. The germline CDR1 and CDR2 sequences are MNHEY and SMNVEV (reference sequence). CDR3 length: 16 residues. The chain's CDR3 is CASSDRPSPYPYEQYV. CDR3 in DNA: TGTGCCAGCAGTGATCGTCCCAGCCCCTACCCCTACGAGCAGTACGTC.

The chain joins TRBV27 to TRBJ1-1; perhaps TRBD1 as D (5 bases). Trimming took 6 bases from V and 1 from J, leaving 12 bases between them. Germline V gene lookup returns CDR1 MNHEY and CDR2 SMNVEV (reference sequence). This CDR3 contains 14 residues. The CDR3: CASRIGAPNTEAFF. In DNA form, the CDR3 reads TGTGCCAGCAGAATAGGGGCTCCGAACACTGAAGCTTTCTTT.

The chain joins TRBV11-2 to TRBJ1-2, with D uncertain. The germline V and J ends were trimmed by 1 base and 6 bases, with 15 bases remaining between them. Germline assignment: CDR1 SGHAT and CDR2 FQNNGV. There are 15 residues in the CDR3. This CDR3 reads CASSLGVQSRDGYTF. DNA of the CDR3: TGTGCCAGCAGCTTAGGTGTCCAATCCCGGGATGGCTACACCTTC.

There are a few counts of this clonotype. This chain links TRBV23-1 with TRBJ2-5; D is uncertain. TRBV23-1 qualifies as an ORF whose function is uncertain. The CDR3 totals 12 residues. V gave up 7 bases and J gave up 7 bases, with 13 bases separating them. The CDR3 DNA sequence: TGCGCCAGCACCTCCCCCGTCGGGACCCAGTACTTC. Residues: CASTSPVGTQYF.

This chain connects TRBV5-5 to TRBJ2-1; 11 nucleotides match TRBD1. The J segment lost 8 bases and the V segment lost 4 bases, leaving 5 bases of the junction unmatched. Germline loops: CDR1 SGHKS, CDR2 YYEKEE (reference sequence). The CDR3 has 14 residues. In DNA form, the CDR3 reads TGTGCCAGCAGCACCGGACAGGGGGCCGATGAGCAGTTCTTC. Its translation: CASSTGQGADEQFF.

This clonotype was recorded only once. The junction departs from germline at one end; a sequencing error may be responsible. The chain couples TRBV5-1 to TRBJ2-1, with TRBD1 matching 8 bases. This CDR3 is 15 amino acids long. Germline lookup yields CDR1 SGHRS and CDR2 YFSETQ. The CDR3 DNA follows: TGTGCCAGCAGCTGGACAGGGTCCCGGTTGGATGAGCAGTTCTTC. Protein sequence: CASSWTGSRLDEQFF.

This clonotype has a handful of counts. This chain joins TRBV6-2 or TRBV6-3 and TRBJ2-3; D not resolved. Trimming removed 2 bases from V and 6 bases from J, with 15 bases in between. This CDR3 contains 15 residues. In germline, CDR1 is MNHEY, CDR2 SVGEGT. The CDR3 sequence is CASSYGNIILDTQYF. The DNA of the CDR3 is TGTGCCAGCAGTTACGGCAACATCATTCTCGATACGCAGTATTTT.